A single sample is the source of the 25 T cell receptor beta chains below, sequenced in a study of blood T cell repertoires in COVID-19. Profiling relied on immunoSEQ multiplex PCR, and the TCRdb table lists in-frame clones only, not all of them. This sample has 250,000 to 350,000 clones, with 75% to 90% found just once. The source material was peripheral blood. Receptors originate from a woman in her 50s who had recovered from COVID-19.

This rearrangement joins TRBV12-5 to TRBJ1-1; the D is unclear. The ends were cut back, 5 bases at V and 4 bases at J, with 14 bases in the middle. Germline V CDR1 and CDR2: LGHNT, FRNRAP. The CDR3 is 14 amino acids. The CDR3 DNA is TGTGCTAGTGGTGCCACGCAATTCGGCACTGAAGCTTTCTTT. Translation: CASGATQFGTEAFF.

V gene TRBV2 combines with J gene TRBJ1-2, with 7 bases aligning to TRBD1. J lost 5 bases, V lost 1 base, and 1 base had no gene match. This CDR3 region has 13 residues. From germline, CDR1 is SNHLY and CDR2 FYNNEI. CDR3 in amino acids: CASSEGGQYGYTF. Here the CDR3 DNA reads TGTGCCAGCAGTGAAGGGGGACAGTATGGCTACACCTTC.

The chain joins TRBV5-4 to TRBJ1-1, with 10 bases matching TRBD1. CDR1 and CDR2 from the germline V gene are SGHNT and YYREEE (reference sequence). This CDR3 contains 13 residues. V shed 4 bases, J shed 11 bases, and the junction held 8 bases outside the gene matches. The CDR3 is CASSQGQGGSAFF. In nucleotides, the CDR3 is TGTGCCAGCAGCCAAGGACAGGGGGGGAGTGCTTTCTTT.

The gene calls are TRBV5-5 and TRBJ1-3, with 8 bases identical to TRBD1. The CDR3 is 14 residues long. J gave up 7 bases and V 0 bases, and 3 bases lay outside the gene matches. The V gene's germline CDR1 is SGHKS and CDR2 YYEKEE (reference sequence). The CDR3 sequence: CASSLVAGGNTIYF. The CDR3 bases are TGTGCCAGCAGCTTGGTGGCAGGGGGCAACACCATATATTTT. Full variable domain (outside the CDR3, taken from reference TRBV5-5 and TRBJ1-3): DAGVTQSPTHLIKTRGQQVTLRCSPISGHKSVSWYQQVLGQGPQFIFQYYEKEERGRGNFPDRFSARQFPNYSSELNVNALLLGDSALYLCASSLVAGGNTIYFGEGSWLTVV.

The rearrangement uses TRBV27 and TRBJ1-1; 7 bases are shared with TRBD1. The CDR3 runs to 12 residues. Germline loops: CDR1 MNHEY, CDR2 SMNVEV (reference sequence). Trimming at V came to 5 bases and at J to 9 bases, leaving 6 bases not matched to a gene. Here the CDR3 reads CASSPLQGKAFF. CDR3 bases: TGTGCCAGCAGTCCCCTACAGGGGAAAGCTTTCTTT.

This chain uses TRBV10-3 with TRBJ2-7, with a weak D call TRBD1 (6 bases). Germline CDR1 reads ENHRY; CDR2 reads SYGVKD. V lost 6 bases and J 3 bases, leaving 18 bases between the germline ends. CDR3 length equals 15 residues. The DNA for the CDR3 is TGTGCCATCAGCCCCCAAGGGCAGGGGCTCTACGAGCAGTACTTC. Translated, it gives CAISPQGQGLYEQYF.

This clone showed up just once. The chain links TRBV9 to TRBJ2-3; no clear D. V was pared by 0 bases and J by 3 bases, with 8 bases between. Germline V gene sequence: CDR1 SGDLS, CDR2 YYNGEE. The length of the CDR3 is 14 residues. The DNA of the CDR3 is TGTGCCAGCAGCGTAGTGGCCCGAACAGATACGCAGTATTTT. Translating it yields CASSVVARTDTQYF.

The V and J genes are TRBV19 and TRBJ1-1; D gene ambiguous. The germline V and J ends were trimmed by 3 bases and 6 bases, with 17 bases remaining between them. The CDR3 sequence is 15 residues long. CDR1 is LNHDA and CDR2 is SQIVND in the germline V gene (reference sequence). CDR3: CASSMEQLGLPEAFF. CDR3 nucleotides: TGTGCCAGTAGTATGGAACAGCTTGGCCTACCTGAAGCTTTCTTT.

This clone was detected once. The chain is built from TRBV5-8 and TRBJ1-1; TRBD1 matches at 8 bases. The V gene end was trimmed by 4 bases and the J gene end by 0 bases; junction bases not matched to a gene: 8. Germline V CDR1 and CDR2: SGHTS, YDEGEE. This CDR3 has 16 residues. This CDR3 is CASSPKGTGLNTEAFF. CDR3 coding DNA: TGTGCCAGCAGCCCAAAGGGGACAGGCCTGAACACTGAAGCTTTCTTT.

The chain recombines TRBV7-2 with TRBJ2-2, with D unclear. V was trimmed by 2 bases and J by 6 bases, leaving 16 bases between them. The CDR3 totals 16 residues. CDR1 is SGHTA, CDR2 FQGNSA, per germline. The CDR3 region is CASSLSTRRIAGELFF. DNA of the CDR3: TGTGCCAGCAGCTTATCTACAAGGCGGATAGCCGGGGAGCTGTTTTTT.

J is TRBJ2-3 and V is TRBV5-1, with a tentative D call TRBD2 (6 bases). Per the germline V gene, CDR1 is SGHRS and CDR2 is YFSETQ. Trimming took 1 base from V and 4 from J, leaving 7 bases between them. The CDR3 totals 13 residues. The CDR3 here is CASSLLASDTQYF. The CDR3 DNA reads as TGCGCCAGCAGCTTGCTAGCGTCAGATACGCAGTATTTT.

V gene TRBV4-1 combines with J gene TRBJ1-1; D unclear. V lost 7 bases and J lost 5, with 23 bases in between. The CDR3 runs to 16 residues. CDR1 and CDR2 (germline): MGHRA, YSYEKL. DNA of the CDR3: TGCGCCAGCAATCCCGCATCGGGGATGCCGGGGACTGAAGCTTTCTTT. Translated: CASNPASGMPGTEAFF.

This sequence joins TRBV7-3 and TRBJ1-1; D is unclear. This CDR3 has 13 residues. Trimming took off 1 base at V and 5 bases at J, with 8 bases between the two ends. Germline V lookup: CDR1 SGHTA, CDR2 FQGTGA. In nucleotides, the CDR3 is TGTGCCAGCAGCTTAAACGGGTGGACTGAAGCTTTCTTT. Its protein product is CASSLNGWTEAFF.

The rearrangement links TRBV27 to TRBJ2-3, with no clear D. CDR3 size: 14 residues. Germline assignment: CDR1 MNHEY and CDR2 SMNVEV (reference sequence). Deletions cut 2 bases from V and 4 bases from J, with 10 bases between. The CDR3 loop reads CASSLGLLPDTQYF. The CDR3 nucleotides are TGTGCCAGCAGTTTAGGGCTTCTGCCAGATACGCAGTATTTT.

The table lists this clone with a count of one. The chain links TRBV28 to TRBJ1-2; 7 bases line up with TRBD1. CDR1 is MDHEN and CDR2 is SYDVKM in the germline V gene. The CDR3 totals 17 residues. J gave up 1 base and V 7 bases, and 15 bases lay outside the gene matches. Here the CDR3 reads CASTLGGVGALNYGYTF. CDR3 nucleotides: TGTGCCAGCACCTTAGGGGGCGTCGGCGCCCTTAACTATGGCTACACCTTC.

The chain is built from TRBV28 and TRBJ1-4; D might be TRBD1 (6 bases). V dropped 7 bases and J dropped 0 bases, with 12 bases sitting between them. Per germline, CDR1 MDHEN and CDR2 SYDVKM. The CDR3 extends over 15 amino acids. The CDR3, as DNA: TGTGCCAGCAAGGACAGACCTACAACTAATGAAAAACTGTTTTTT. It encodes CASKDRPTTNEKLFF. Full variable domain (missing parts from reference TRBV28 and TRBJ1-4): DVKVTQSSRYLVKRTGEKVFLECVQDMDHENMFWYRQDPGLGLRLIYFSYDVKMKEKGDIPEGYSVSREKKERFSLILESASTNQTSMYLCASKDRPTTNEKLFFGSGTQLSVL.

This clone was observed many times. The genes are TRBV19 and TRBJ1-2, with TRBD1 matching over 7 bases. The V gene's germline CDR1 is LNHDA and CDR2 SQIVND (reference sequence). The J segment lost 5 bases and the V segment lost 8 bases, leaving 8 bases of the junction unmatched. The CDR3 has 13 amino acids. The CDR3 region has the DNA TGTGCCAGTCGAGCAGGACAGGCGTATGGCTACACCTTC. Translated, it gives CASRAGQAYGYTF.

This clone was seen more than once but under ten times. The rearrangement links TRBV2 to TRBJ1-1, with unresolved D. The V end lost 1 base, the J end lost 1 base, and 16 bases lay between the germline ends. The CDR3 totals 17 residues. CDR1 and CDR2 from the germline V gene are SNHLY and FYNNEI. The CDR3 DNA follows: TGTGCCAGCAGTGAAGGGGTGGGGAGAATAGCGAACACTGAAGCTTTCTTT. Its translation: CASSEGVGRIANTEAFF.

The chain links TRBV7-9 to TRBJ1-1; perhaps TRBD1 as D (5 bases). V shed 6 bases and J shed 3 bases, with 14 bases lying between them. The CDR3 consists of 14 residues. From germline, CDR1 is SEHNR and CDR2 FQNEAQ (reference sequence). This chain's CDR3 is CASRVPGKDTEAFF. The CDR3, as DNA: TGTGCCAGCAGGGTCCCAGGGAAGGACACTGAAGCTTTCTTT.

The V and J genes are TRBV5-6 and TRBJ2-3, with TRBD1 matching 7 bases. The CDR3 spans 15 residues. Trimming at V came to 0 bases and at J to 2 bases, leaving 3 bases not matched to a gene. The germline gives CDR1 SGHDT, CDR2 YYEEEE. CDR3 in DNA: TGTGCCAGCAGCTTGGCCCAGGGGGACACAGATACGCAGTATTTT. Its translation: CASSLAQGDTDTQYF.

This rearrangement joins TRBV5-1 to TRBJ2-3; 7 nucleotides align to TRBD2. The CDR3 consists of 17 residues. Trimming took 0 bases from V and 4 from J; bases not matched to a gene: 11. The germline CDR1 and CDR2 sequences are SGHRS and YFSETQ. CDR3 loop: CASSLALGGGSADTQYF. The CDR3, as DNA: TGCGCCAGCAGCTTGGCCTTGGGAGGCGGGAGCGCAGATACGCAGTATTTT.

This chain uses TRBV5-8 with TRBJ1-5; TRBD1 is a possible D gene (5 bases). V was shortened by 1 base and J by 2 bases, with 13 bases between the two germline ends. From germline, CDR1 is SGHTS and CDR2 YDEGEE. The CDR3 totals 16 residues. CDR3 sequence reads: CASSLRWGGGNQPQHF. The CDR3 DNA reads TGTGCCAGCAGCTTGAGGTGGGGGGGTGGCAATCAGCCCCAGCATTTT.

The rearrangement uses TRBV7-9 and TRBJ1-5; tentatively, D is TRBD1 (5 bases). Germline V CDR1 and CDR2: SEHNR, FQNEAQ (reference sequence). The CDR3 sequence is 16 residues long. The V gene lost 5 bases and the J gene lost 0 bases, with 14 bases spanning the gap. The CDR3 DNA reads as TGTGCCAGCAGCACGACCCAGGGAATTAGCAATCAGCCCCAGCATTTT. It translates to CASSTTQGISNQPQHF.

The count of this clone is one. The J gene is TRBJ1-1, the V gene TRBV5-1; TRBD1 matches at 7 bases. J was trimmed by 2 bases and V by 3 bases; bases with no gene match: 4. This CDR3 is built from 14 residues. The V gene's germline CDR1 is SGHRS and CDR2 YFSETQ. This chain's CDR3 is CASSSGQINTEAFF. Here the CDR3 DNA reads TGCGCCAGCAGCTCGGGACAGATCAACACTGAAGCTTTCTTT.

Comment on this clone: The sample has other DNA sequences that encode this CDR3 too. This chain connects TRBV5-6 to TRBJ2-3, with D maybe TRBD2 (6 bases). The CDR3 loop spans 14 amino acids. Germline V gene data show CDR1 as SGHDT and CDR2 as YYEEEE. V was shortened by 3 bases and J by 0 bases, with 8 bases between the two germline ends. The CDR3 loop reads CASSSGLSTDTQYF. The CDR3 region has the DNA TGTGCCAGCAGCTCGGGACTCAGCACAGATACGCAGTATTTT.